This T cell receptor (beta chain) was identified in a study of cytomegalovirus exposure and HLA in healthy donors. Study-wide results and limits: In vitro testing confirmed a few CMV-associated chains as specific for CMV antigens.

The CDR3 is made up of 16 amino acids. Germline loops: CDR1 SGHRS, CDR2 YFSETQ. J lost 0 bases, V lost 6 bases, and 8 bases had no gene match. The assay was immunoSEQ multiplex PCR, and TCRdb's table has in-frame clones only and misses some. The sample yields 90,000 to 150,000 clones, 88% seen once. In the case of this clone: Its antigen is as yet unknown.

Sequencing was performed on PBMCs. V is TRBV5-1 and J is TRBJ2-1; 8 bases are shared with TRBD1. The TCR originated in a woman aged 18-30 years in good health and CMV-seropositive. CDR3 DNA: TGCGCCAGCAACAAAGGGGGGACAGGCTCCTACAATGAGCAGTTCTTC. It yields the protein CASNKGGTGSYNEQFF.